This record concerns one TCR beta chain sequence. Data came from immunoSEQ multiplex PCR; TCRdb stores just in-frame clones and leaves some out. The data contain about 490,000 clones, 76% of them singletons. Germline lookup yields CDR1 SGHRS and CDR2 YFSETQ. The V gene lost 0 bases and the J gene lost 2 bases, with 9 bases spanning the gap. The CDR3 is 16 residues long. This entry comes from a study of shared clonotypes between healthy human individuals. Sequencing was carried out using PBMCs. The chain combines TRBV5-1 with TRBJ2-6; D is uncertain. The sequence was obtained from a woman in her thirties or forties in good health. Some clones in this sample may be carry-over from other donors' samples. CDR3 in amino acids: CASSLAARAGANVLTF. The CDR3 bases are TGCGCCAGCAGCTTGGCTGCCCGCGCTGGGGCCAACGTCCTGACTTTC.